The 16 T cell receptor beta chains listed next were all sequenced from one sample in a study of blood T cell repertoires in COVID-19. Sequencing was performed with immunoSEQ multiplex PCR; in TCRdb, only in-frame clones are kept and a portion is missing. The table includes around 190,000 clones, 88% detected once. The sequenced sample was peripheral blood. The receptors come from a man between 50 and 59 years old with COVID-19, enrolled during active disease.

This chain links TRBV7-2 with TRBJ1-4, with a possible D match to TRBD1 (5 bases). Trimming took off 8 bases at V and 2 bases at J, with 9 bases between the two ends. Germline V lookup: CDR1 SGHTA, CDR2 FQGNSA. This CDR3 region has 13 residues. CDR3 nucleotide sequence: TGTGCCAGCCAGACAGCGACTAATGAAAAACTGTTTTTT. Amino acid sequence: CASQTATNEKLFF.

The chain has TRBV5-4 and TRBJ1-3; D uncertain. CDR1 is SGHNT and CDR2 is YYREEE in the germline V gene (reference sequence). CDR3 length: 15 amino acids. Trimming removed 3 bases at V and 0 bases at J, with 10 bases between. The chain's CDR3 is CASSSRESSGNTIYF. For the CDR3, the DNA is TGTGCCAGCAGCTCCCGCGAGAGCTCTGGAAACACCATATATTTT.

This CDR3 is CASSFTSGRARGYNEQFF. The CDR3 coding sequence is TGCGCCAGCAGCTTCACTAGCGGGAGGGCCCGAGGGTACAATGAGCAGTTCTTC. This chain uses TRBV5-1 with TRBJ2-1, with 13 bases matching TRBD2. The CDR3 covers 18 residues. V shed 2 bases and J 4 bases; nucleotides not matched to a gene: 9. Germline-derived CDR1 and CDR2 are SGHRS and YFSETQ.

The chain has TRBV20-1 and TRBJ2-1; no definite D call. The CDR3 is 10 amino acids. The germline V gene encodes CDR1 DFQATT and CDR2 SNEGSKA (reference sequence). The CDR3 loop reads CSPKYNEQFF. In DNA, the CDR3 is TGCAGCCCTAAGTACAATGAGCAGTTCTTC.

The rearrangement joins TRBV6-5 to TRBJ2-7; weak D call: TRBD1 (5 bases). V lost 0 bases and J lost 2, with 14 bases in between. The CDR3 length is 16 residues. CDR1 and CDR2 (germline): MNHEY, SVGAGI. The CDR3 here is CASSYSVQGTAYEQYF. The DNA of the CDR3 is TGTGCCAGCAGTTACTCAGTTCAGGGAACGGCCTACGAGCAGTACTTC.

In this sample, this clone turned up once. The chain employs TRBV7-9 and TRBJ1-4; D is unresolved. The V end was cut by 1 base, the J end by 0 bases, with 9 bases between. Germline CDR1 reads SEHNR; CDR2 reads FQNEAQ (reference sequence). The CDR3 loop spans 16 amino acids. CDR3: CASSLGAGATNEKLFF. The CDR3 DNA reads TGTGCCAGCAGCTTAGGGGCAGGTGCAACTAATGAAAAACTGTTTTTT.

In this sample, this clone turned up a few times. The rearrangement uses TRBV4-2 and TRBJ2-3; tentatively, D is TRBD2 (6 bases). Germline V gene data show CDR1 as LGHNA and CDR2 as YNFKEQ. V was trimmed by 1 base and J by 9 bases, leaving 14 bases between them. The CDR3 loop spans 14 amino acids. The CDR3 here is CASSQGGGFSTQYF. CDR3 nucleotides: TGTGCCAGCAGCCAAGGTGGGGGGTTCTCAACGCAGTATTTT.

The V gene is TRBV2, the J gene TRBJ2-1; 11 bases fit TRBD2. The CDR3 loop spans 19 amino acids. Trimming took 2 bases from V and 4 from J; bases not matched to a gene: 13. Looked up from germline, CDR1 is SNHLY and CDR2 is FYNNEI. The CDR3 DNA reads TGTGCCAGCAGTGAAACAGTGACTAGCGGGACCCAGACTTACAATGAGCAGTTCTTC. Amino acids: CASSETVTSGTQTYNEQFF.

The chain combines TRBV5-1 with TRBJ2-3, with 7 bases fitting TRBD2. In germline, CDR1 is SGHRS, CDR2 YFSETQ. The ends lost 5 bases at V and 0 bases at J; junction bases unmatched: 9. The CDR3 is made up of 16 amino acids. The CDR3 nucleotides read TGCGCCAGCAGTGGATTAGGTAGCGGGAGCACAGATACGCAGTATTTT. Residues: CASSGLGSGSTDTQYF.

V usage is TRBV5-1 and J usage is TRBJ2-1; 12 nucleotides agree with TRBD2. The trim removed 1 base at V and 5 bases at J, leaving 7 bases unmatched. This CDR3 spans 17 amino acids. Germline V gene data show CDR1 as SGHRS and CDR2 as YFSETQ. As DNA, the CDR3 is TGCGCCAGCAGCTTGCCAATACTAGCGGGGGGCAACAATGAGCAGTTCTTC. It encodes CASSLPILAGGNNEQFF.

The V and J genes are TRBV28 and TRBJ2-3; the match to TRBD2 covers 13 bases. Germline CDR1 is MDHEN and CDR2 is SYDVKM. V shed 7 bases and J 2 bases; nucleotides not matched to a gene: 15. The CDR3 has 19 residues. The CDR3: CASNSPGLAGELFTDTQYF. In DNA, the CDR3 is TGTGCCAGCAATTCCCCCGGACTAGCGGGGGAGCTATTCACAGATACGCAGTATTTT.

This chain uses TRBV10-3 with TRBJ2-5; TRBD1 aligns across 9 bases. The V and J ends lost 6 bases and 5 bases, in that order; junction bases with no gene match: 7. The CDR3 has 14 residues. CDR1 is ENHRY and CDR2 is SYGVKD in the germline V gene. The chain's CDR3 is CAISLQGAEETQYF. CDR3 bases: TGTGCCATCAGCCTACAGGGGGCCGAGGAGACCCAGTACTTC.

The rearrangement links TRBV7-3 to TRBJ2-5, with 10 bases lining up with TRBD2. The V segment lost 1 base and the J segment 4 bases; nucleotides outside the gene matches: 6. This CDR3 spans 16 amino acids. Germline V CDR1 and CDR2: SGHTA, FQGTGA. CDR3 amino acids: CASSLNSGGSIETQYF. In DNA, the CDR3 is TGTGCCAGCAGCTTAAATAGCGGGGGGAGTATAGAGACCCAGTACTTC.

The CDR3 DNA reads as TGTGCCAGCAGCTTAGGGCGGAGCACAGATACGCAGTATTTT. Protein: CASSLGRSTDTQYF. The V and J genes are TRBV11-2 and TRBJ2-3; D unclear. This CDR3 contains 14 residues. Trimming removed 1 base from V and 0 bases from J, with 5 bases in between. The V gene's germline CDR1 is SGHAT and CDR2 FQNNGV.

The rearrangement uses TRBV7-3 and TRBJ2-3, with D perhaps TRBD2 (6 bases). V shed 3 bases and J shed 3 bases, with 16 bases lying between them. Germline assignment: CDR1 SGHTA and CDR2 FQGTGA. This CDR3 is 16 amino acids long. The CDR3 DNA reads TGTGCCAGCAGCTTTAATACGGGAGTTGGGACAGATACGCAGTATTTT. It is translated as CASSFNTGVGTDTQYF.

This clone has a single count. The chain joins TRBV29-1 to TRBJ1-4, with 7 bases aligning to TRBD1. Trimming took 7 bases from V and 0 from J; bases not matched to a gene: 11. Germline V gene sequence: CDR1 SQVTM, CDR2 ANQGSEA. The CDR3 is 16 residues long. CDR3 loop: CSAPGQTLTTNEKLFF. The CDR3 region has the DNA TGCAGCGCTCCGGGACAGACACTAACAACTAATGAAAAACTGTTTTTT.